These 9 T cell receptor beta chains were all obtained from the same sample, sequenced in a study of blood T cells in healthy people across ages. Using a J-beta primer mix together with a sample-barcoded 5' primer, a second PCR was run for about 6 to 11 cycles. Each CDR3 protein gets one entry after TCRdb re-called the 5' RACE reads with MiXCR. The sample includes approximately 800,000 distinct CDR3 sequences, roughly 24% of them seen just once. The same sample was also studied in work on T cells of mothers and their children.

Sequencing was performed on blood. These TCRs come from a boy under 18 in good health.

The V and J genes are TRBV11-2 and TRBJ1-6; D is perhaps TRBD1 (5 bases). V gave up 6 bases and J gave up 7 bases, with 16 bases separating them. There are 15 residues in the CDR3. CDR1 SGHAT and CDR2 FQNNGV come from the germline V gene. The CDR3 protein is CASRDRDSRNSPLHF. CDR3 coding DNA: TGTGCCAGCAGGGACCGGGACTCTCGAAATTCACCCCTCCACTTT.

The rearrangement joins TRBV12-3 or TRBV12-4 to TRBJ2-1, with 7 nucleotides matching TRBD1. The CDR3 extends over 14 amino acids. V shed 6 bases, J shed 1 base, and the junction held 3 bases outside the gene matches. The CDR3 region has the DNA TGTGCCAGCAGGGGCAGGGGGTCCTACAATGAGCAGTTCTTC. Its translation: CASRGRGSYNEQFF.

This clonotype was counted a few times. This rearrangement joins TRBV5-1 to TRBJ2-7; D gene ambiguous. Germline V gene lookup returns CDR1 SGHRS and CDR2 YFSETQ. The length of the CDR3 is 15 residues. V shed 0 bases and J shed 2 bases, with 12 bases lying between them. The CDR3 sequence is CASSLALGNPYEQYF. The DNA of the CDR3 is TGCGCCAGCAGCTTGGCCCTAGGGAACCCCTACGAGCAGTACTTC. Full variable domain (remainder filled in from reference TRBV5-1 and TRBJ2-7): KAGVTQTPRYLIKTRGQQVTLSCSPISGHRSVSWYQQTPGQGLQFLFEYFSETQRNKGNFPGRFSGRQFSNSRSEMNVSTLELGDSALYLCASSLALGNPYEQYFGPGTRLTVT.

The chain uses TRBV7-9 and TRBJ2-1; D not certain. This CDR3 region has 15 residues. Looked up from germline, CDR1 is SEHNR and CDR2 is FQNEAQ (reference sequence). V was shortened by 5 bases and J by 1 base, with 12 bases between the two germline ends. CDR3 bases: TGTGCCAGCAGCAGGGTTGCCGGGTCCTACAATGAGCAGTTCTTC. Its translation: CASSRVAGSYNEQFF.

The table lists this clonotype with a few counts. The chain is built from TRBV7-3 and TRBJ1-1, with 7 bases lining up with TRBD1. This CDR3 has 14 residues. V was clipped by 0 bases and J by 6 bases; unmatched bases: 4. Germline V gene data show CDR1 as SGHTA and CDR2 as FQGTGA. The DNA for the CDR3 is TGTGCCAGCAGCTTAACAGGGGGCAATGCTGAAGCTTTCTTT. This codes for CASSLTGGNAEAFF.

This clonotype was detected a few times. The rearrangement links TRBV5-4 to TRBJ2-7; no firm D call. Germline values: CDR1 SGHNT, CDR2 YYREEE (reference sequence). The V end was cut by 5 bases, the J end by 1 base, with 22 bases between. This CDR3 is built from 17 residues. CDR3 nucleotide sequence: TGTGCCAGCAGTAACCCCAATATGGGCTTCGTATCCTACGAGCAGTACTTC. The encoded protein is CASSNPNMGFVSYEQYF. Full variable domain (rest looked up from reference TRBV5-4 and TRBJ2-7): ETGVTQSPTHLIKTRGQQVTLRCSSQSGHNTVSWYQQALGQGPQFIFQYYREEENGRGNFPPRFSGLQFPNYSSELNVNALELDDSALYLCASSNPNMGFVSYEQYFGPGTRLTVT.

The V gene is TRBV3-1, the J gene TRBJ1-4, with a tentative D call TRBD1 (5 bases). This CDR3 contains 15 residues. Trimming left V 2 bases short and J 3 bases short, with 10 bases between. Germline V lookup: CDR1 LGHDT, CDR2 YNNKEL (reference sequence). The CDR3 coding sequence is TGTGCCAGCAGCCAATTGCGAGGGGCTAATGAAAAACTGTTTTTT. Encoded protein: CASSQLRGANEKLFF.

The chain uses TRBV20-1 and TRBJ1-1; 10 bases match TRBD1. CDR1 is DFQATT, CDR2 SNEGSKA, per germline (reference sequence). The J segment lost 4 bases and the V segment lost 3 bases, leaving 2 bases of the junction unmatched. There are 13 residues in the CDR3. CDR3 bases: TGCAGTGCTAGTCGGACAGGGGGCACTGAAGCTTTCTTT. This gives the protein CSASRTGGTEAFF.

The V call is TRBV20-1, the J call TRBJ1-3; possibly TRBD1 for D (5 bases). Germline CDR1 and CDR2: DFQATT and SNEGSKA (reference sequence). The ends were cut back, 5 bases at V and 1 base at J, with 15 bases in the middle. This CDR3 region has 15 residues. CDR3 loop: CSALITGSSGNTIYF. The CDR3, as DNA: TGCAGTGCTCTAATCACAGGATCATCTGGAAACACCATATATTTT.